This T cell receptor beta chain was observed in a study of identical twins. TCRdb reanalysed the 5' RACE reads using MiXCR and keeps one entry per CDR3 protein. The table has under 250,000 distinct CDR3 sequences, roughly 10% seen once. This clonotype rates as medium-sized. The clonotype originates from a woman aged 18-29 years in good health. Sequences were obtained from memory (CD45RO+) T cells sorted from blood.

CDR3 region: CASSLVLEETQYF. The CDR3 DNA sequence: TGTGCCAGCAGCTTGGTGCTCGAGGAGACCCAGTACTTC. The rearrangement uses TRBV5-6 and TRBJ2-5; unclear D gene. The germline V and J ends were trimmed by 0 bases and 5 bases, with 8 bases remaining between them. This CDR3 spans 13 amino acids. Germline CDR1 SGHDT, CDR2 YYEEEE.